This T cell receptor (beta chain) was recovered during a study of response to subunit inactivated influenza vaccine (dated by TCRdb to the late 2010s). As for the study more broadly: The study used deep quantitative T cell receptor repertoire profiling to track responses to a trivalent subunit inactivated influenza vaccine.

The germline V gene gives CDR1 as SGHRS and CDR2 as YFSETQ. The germline V end is reduced by 4 bases and the J end by 7 bases; junction bases left unmatched: 5. Spanning cysteine to phenylalanine, the CDR3 consists of 12 amino acids. The DNA shown is the 36-base CDR3, in frame from base 1. The full study reports these points: The authors suggested that each seasonal influenza vaccination may recruit only a limited number of new T cells.

The method was RT-PCR. Reads for this sample came from an Illumina HiSeq 2500. TCRdb reran the public reads through fastp at Q25 and MiXCR, keeping productive beta chains. Rows matching on CDR3 protein sequence are summarized as one entry with the most common DNA and genes. For this sample there are roughly 170,000 distinct CDR3 sequences; approximately 8.7% appear just once. 11% of the sample rests with the top ten. Many counts were recorded for this clonotype. Its binding antigen is unknown. No per-base quality is available; no much larger clone lies one base away. This chain is built from TRBV5-1 and TRBJ2-7, with 7 bases matching TRBD2. The specimen comprised non-naive T cells sorted from PBMCs, sampled on the day of vaccination. The cell subset or site label for this specimen denotes: memory T cell fraction. The receptor was derived from a man aged 50 or older who received an inactivated influenza vaccine. Donor details come from another sample of the same person, matched by shared clones. The CDR3 protein sequence reads: CASSRLGGEQYF. The sequenced DNA: TGCGCCAGCAGCCGCCTCGGGGGGGAGCAGTACTTC.